The clone carrying this T cell receptor (beta chain) was counted a few times. As yet, its antigen is unknown. Using its own MiXCR run on the 5' RACE reads, TCRdb lists one record per CDR3 protein. The sample has around 94,000 distinct CDR3 sequences, roughly 8.5% seen once. The data were taken from a study of CD8 T cells in ankylosing spondylitis. General study points: Seemingly characteristic of ankylosing spondylitis blood was a TCR beta motif consisting of under 10 highly homologous variants. Disease-associated clones were reportedly significantly overrepresented in matched ankylosing spondylitis synovial fluid. CD8+ by phenotype, disease-linked clones were relatively rare in peripheral blood.

Per germline, CDR1 KGHDR and CDR2 SFDVKD. V was cut by 2 bases and J by 4 bases, with 17 bases left in between. The CDR3 runs to 16 residues. Source material: blood, either unsorted or a sorted T cell fraction (not recorded which). This receptor was identified in a male donor with ankylosing spondylitis. The V and J genes are TRBV24-1 and TRBJ2-7, with D possibly being TRBD1 or TRBD2 (5 bases each). This CDR3 is CATSDSGTPRRYEQYV. CDR3 nucleotide sequence: TGTGCCACCAGTGATTCGGGGACCCCGAGGCGTTACGAGCAGTACGTC.